The T cell receptor beta chain described here comes from a study of Ad26.COV2.S vaccination and SARS-CoV-2 variants. Background on the study: In the study, Ad26.COV2.S was injected intramuscularly once, or twice 56 days apart.

Described treatment: roughly 18 received Ad26.COV2.S at low or high dose, single or two shots; a few received placebo; per-sample allocation not given. It was on day 63 after the first vaccine or placebo injection that samples were taken. A Boston adult aged 18-55 years was the donor. Its platform was an Ad26 vector, and its expressed antigen was Wuhan-strain SARS-CoV-2 spike. The germline V gene encodes CDR1 SEHNR and CDR2 FQNEAQ (reference sequence). CDR3 length: 15 residues. Unmatched junction bases numbered 7, after V lost 5 bases and J lost 4 bases. The assay was immunoSEQ multiplex PCR, and TCRdb's table has in-frame clones only and misses some. The sample carries about half a million clones, 89% recorded once.

The sequence was collected from a person aged 18-60 years who received the Ad26.COV2.S COVID-19 vaccine or a placebo. The J gene is TRBJ1-4, the V gene TRBV7-9; 7 bases are shared with TRBD1. Here the sequenced sample was peripheral blood, taken in a trial of Ad26.COV2.S vaccine versus placebo. The CDR3: CASSHYRGHNEKLFF. The CDR3 DNA reads TGTGCCAGCAGCCATTACAGGGGTCATAATGAAAAACTGTTTTTT.